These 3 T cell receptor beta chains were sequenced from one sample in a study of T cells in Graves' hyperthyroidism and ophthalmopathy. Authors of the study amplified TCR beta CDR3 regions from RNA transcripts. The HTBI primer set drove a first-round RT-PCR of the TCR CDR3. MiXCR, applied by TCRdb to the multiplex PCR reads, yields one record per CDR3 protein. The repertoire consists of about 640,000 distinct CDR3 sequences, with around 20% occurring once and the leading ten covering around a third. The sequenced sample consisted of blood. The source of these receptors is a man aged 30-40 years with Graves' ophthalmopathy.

The DNA for the CDR3 is TGTGCCAGCAGCCAAGGAGCCCCAGAAAAACTGTTTTTT. Amino acids: CASSQGAPEKLFF. The chain combines TRBV3-1 with TRBJ1-4; D not resolved. The CDR3 spans 13 residues. Germline assignment: CDR1 LGHDT and CDR2 YNNKEL (reference sequence). V lost 1 base and J 8 bases, leaving 8 bases between the germline ends.

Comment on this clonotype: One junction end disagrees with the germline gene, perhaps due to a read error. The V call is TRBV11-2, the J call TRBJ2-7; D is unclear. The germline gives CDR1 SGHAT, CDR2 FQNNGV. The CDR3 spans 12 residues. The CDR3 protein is CDSSLVSYEQYF. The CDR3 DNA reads TGTGACAGCAGCTTAGTTAGCTACGAGCAGTACTTC.

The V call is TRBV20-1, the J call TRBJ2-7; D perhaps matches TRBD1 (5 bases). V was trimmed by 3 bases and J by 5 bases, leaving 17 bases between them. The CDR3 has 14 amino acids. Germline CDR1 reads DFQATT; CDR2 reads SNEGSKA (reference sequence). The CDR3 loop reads CSASLDPRGHEQYF. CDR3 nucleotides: TGCAGTGCTAGTCTGGACCCTAGGGGCCACGAGCAGTACTTC.